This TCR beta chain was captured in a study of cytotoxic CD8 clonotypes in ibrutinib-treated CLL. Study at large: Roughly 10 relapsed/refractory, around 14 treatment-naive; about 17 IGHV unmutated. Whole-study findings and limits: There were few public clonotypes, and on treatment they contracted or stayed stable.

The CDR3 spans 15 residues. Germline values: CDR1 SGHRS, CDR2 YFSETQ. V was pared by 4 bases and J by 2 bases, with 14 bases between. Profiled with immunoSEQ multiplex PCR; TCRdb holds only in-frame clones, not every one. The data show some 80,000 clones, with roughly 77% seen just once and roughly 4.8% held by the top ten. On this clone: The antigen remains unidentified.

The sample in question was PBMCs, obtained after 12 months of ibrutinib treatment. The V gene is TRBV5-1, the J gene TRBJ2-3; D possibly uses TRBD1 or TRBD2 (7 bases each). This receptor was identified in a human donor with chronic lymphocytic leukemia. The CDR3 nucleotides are TGCGCCAGCAGCAGCGGGACAGTATACACAGATACGCAGTATTTT. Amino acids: CASSSGTVYTDTQYF.